This T cell receptor (beta chain) was observed in a study of blood T cell repertoires in COVID-19. Donors in Cohort 3 counted as recovered after two negative PCRs, clearance, or symptom resolution. TCRdb's copy holds only in-frame clones and misses some; the assay was immunoSEQ multiplex PCR. The repertoire holds 310,000 or so clones, with roughly 89% as singletons. Trimming removed 3 bases from V and 4 bases from J, with 4 bases in between. Looked up from germline, CDR1 is LNHDA and CDR2 is SQIVND (reference sequence). The CDR3 has 12 residues. This sequence was found in a woman between 35 and 50 years old who had recovered from COVID-19. Source material: PBMCs or T cells enriched from blood (not recorded which). The chain couples TRBV19 to TRBJ1-5; D ambiguous. CDR3 sequence reads: CASSIANQPQHF. CDR3 nucleotide sequence: TGTGCCAGTAGTATCGCGAATCAGCCCCAGCATTTT.